These 18 T cell receptor beta chains share one sample of origin, sequenced in a study of cytomegalovirus exposure and HLA in healthy donors. The primer mix had 60 Vbeta and 13 Jbeta primers. Here immunoSEQ multiplex PCR was the method, and the copy in TCRdb shows in-frame clones only, minus some. The profile shows nearly 200,000 clones, around four fifths of them singletons. Material: PBMCs. Receptor source: a woman in her fifties or sixties in good health and CMV-seropositive.

J is TRBJ2-3 and V is TRBV5-1; TRBD2 matches at 9 bases. The germline CDR1 and CDR2 sequences are SGHRS and YFSETQ. The CDR3 length is 14 residues. J lost 1 base, V lost 5 bases, and 2 bases had no gene match. Here the CDR3 reads CASRREGGTDTQYF. DNA for the CDR3: TGCGCCAGCAGGCGGGAGGGTGGCACAGATACGCAGTATTTT.

The V and J genes are TRBV5-1 and TRBJ2-7, with 8 bases that match TRBD1. The CDR3 spans 16 residues. V shed 4 bases, J shed 3 bases, and the junction held 12 bases outside the gene matches. The germline V gene encodes CDR1 SGHRS and CDR2 YFSETQ. For the CDR3, the DNA is TGCGCCAGCAGCAAAGGTGTCGGACAGGGTTTCTACGAGCAGTACTTC. This translates into CASSKGVGQGFYEQYF. Based on the CDR3 plus reference TRBV5-1 and TRBJ2-7, the full variable domain is KAGVTQTPRYLIKTRGQQVTLSCSPISGHRSVSWYQQTPGQGLQFLFEYFSETQRNKGNFPGRFSGRQFSNSRSEMNVSTLELGDSALYLCASSKGVGQGFYEQYFGPGTRLTVT.

CDR3 sequence: CAIREAGWETQYF. As DNA, the CDR3 is TGTGCCATCAGAGAGGCGGGGTGGGAGACCCAGTACTTC. This chain uses TRBV10-3 with TRBJ2-5, with D maybe TRBD2 (6 bases). Trimming took off 6 bases at V and 5 bases at J, with 13 bases between the two ends. CDR1 and CDR2 from the germline V gene are ENHRY and SYGVKD. CDR3 length equals 13 residues.

The chain combines TRBV13 with TRBJ1-1; D is unresolved. Germline V gene data show CDR1 as PRHDT and CDR2 as FYEKMQ (reference sequence). The V end lost 5 bases, the J end lost 0 bases, and 10 bases lay between the germline ends. The CDR3 extends over 14 amino acids. The CDR3 region has the DNA TGTGCCAGCAGCCCGCCAGGCATGAACACTGAAGCTTTCTTT. This codes for CASSPPGMNTEAFF.

Notes on this clone: Within the sample, other DNA sequences also encode this same CDR3. This chain connects TRBV6-5 to TRBJ2-7; 8 bases align to TRBD2. The germline V gene encodes CDR1 MNHEY and CDR2 SVGAGI. V lost 2 bases to trimming and J lost 0 bases; unmatched junction nucleotides: 0. The CDR3 totals 14 residues. The chain's CDR3 is CASSYSGSSYEQYF. The CDR3 nucleotides read TGTGCCAGCAGTTACAGCGGGAGCTCCTACGAGCAGTACTTC.

A word on this clone: One junction end disagrees with the germline gene, perhaps due to a read error. The chain employs TRBV7-9 and TRBJ1-4; 7 bases align to TRBD1. CDR3 length equals 15 residues. Germline V gene data show CDR1 as SEHNR and CDR2 as FQNEAQ (reference sequence). CDR3 protein: CSSSLGDRGSEKLFF. As DNA, the CDR3 is TGTTCCAGCAGCTTAGGGGACAGAGGATCTGAAAAACTGTTTTTT. Complete variable domain (other parts from reference TRBV7-9 and TRBJ1-4): DTGVSQNPRHKITKRGQNVTFRCDPISEHNRLYWYRQTLGQGPEFLTYFQNEAQLEKSRLLSDRFSAERPKGSFSTLEIQRTEQGDSAMYLCSSSLGDRGSEKLFFGSGTQLSVL.

The chain couples TRBV19 to TRBJ2-5; the match to TRBD2 covers 8 bases. CDR3 length: 14 amino acids. J gave up 3 bases and V 7 bases, and 7 bases lay outside the gene matches. Germline CDR1 LNHDA, CDR2 SQIVND (reference sequence). For the CDR3, the DNA is TGTGCCAGTACCATGCGTAGCGGGGAAGAGACCCAGTACTTC. Protein product: CASTMRSGEETQYF.

The rearrangement links TRBV4-2 to TRBJ2-7; D is possibly TRBD2 (5 bases). V was cut by 0 bases and J by 2 bases, with 8 bases left in between. The CDR3 is 14 amino acids. Germline V lookup: CDR1 LGHNA, CDR2 YNFKEQ. The chain's CDR3 is CASSQDPGTYEQYF. Here the CDR3 DNA reads TGTGCCAGCAGCCAAGATCCGGGAACCTACGAGCAGTACTTC.

The chain employs TRBV18 and TRBJ1-3; no reliable D call. There are 16 residues in the CDR3. The germline gives CDR1 KGHSH, CDR2 LQKENI. The V gene lost 1 base and the J gene lost 4 bases, with 14 bases spanning the gap. DNA for the CDR3: TGTGCCAGCTCACCACTCTTTTCGGAGGCCGGAAACACCATATATTTT. Encoded protein: CASSPLFSEAGNTIYF.

CDR3 residues: CASRPQGSKPQHF. In nucleotides, the CDR3 is TGTGCCAGCAGACCACAGGGAAGCAAGCCCCAGCATTTT. The rearrangement links TRBV11-2 to TRBJ1-5; D is perhaps TRBD1 (6 bases). Germline-derived CDR1 and CDR2 are SGHAT and FQNNGV. The CDR3 extends over 13 amino acids. V dropped 6 bases and J dropped 8 bases, with 14 bases sitting between them.

This clone was counted a single time. The rearrangement links TRBV25-1 to TRBJ1-4; 7 bases line up with TRBD1. Germline-derived CDR1 and CDR2 are MGHDK and SYGVNS. Trimming removed 3 bases from V and 0 bases from J; junction bases left unmatched: 4. CDR3 length: 16 residues. The CDR3 DNA reads as TGTGCCAGCAGTGATTACAGGGGTCCAACTAATGAAAAACTGTTTTTT. Residues: CASSDYRGPTNEKLFF.

The CDR3 DNA is TGTGCCAGCAGTGAAGCGCTTTACCTAGAGGCAGGCACAGATACGCAGTATTTT. This sequence encodes CASSEALYLEAGTDTQYF. The gene calls are TRBV2 and TRBJ2-3; D is uncertain. V shed 0 bases and J shed 1 base, with 17 bases lying between them. Germline-derived CDR1 and CDR2 are SNHLY and FYNNEI. This CDR3 comprises 18 residues.

The chain uses TRBV11-3 and TRBJ1-3; weak D call: TRBD1 (6 bases). From germline, CDR1 is SGHNT and CDR2 YENEEA. The CDR3 contains 15 residues. Trimming left V 5 bases short and J 2 bases short, with 13 bases between. As DNA, the CDR3 is TGTGCCAGCAGCCCCGGGGGGCAAACTGGAAACACCATATATTTT. This codes for CASSPGGQTGNTIYF.

The V gene is TRBV28, the J gene TRBJ1-2; 11 bases are a match to TRBD1. Losses at the gene ends were 6 bases for V and 7 bases for J; bases not matched to a gene: 7. The CDR3 extends over 14 amino acids. The germline CDR1 and CDR2 sequences are MDHEN and SYDVKM. CDR3 sequence (DNA): TGTGCCAGCAGGGCGGACAGGGGGCTGAGTGGCTACACCTTC. This translates into CASRADRGLSGYTF.

The genes are TRBV18 and TRBJ2-3, with D hard to call. With 6 bases removed from V and 1 base from J, the gap between germline ends came to 5 bases. The CDR3 is made up of 12 amino acids. Per the germline V gene, CDR1 is KGHSH and CDR2 is LQKENI. As DNA, the CDR3 is TGTGCCAGCTCTACACGCACAGATACGCAGTATTTT. Amino acid sequence: CASSTRTDTQYF.

The CDR3 region has the DNA TGTGCCAGTAGCACCCTTGGACAGGTTGGAAACACCATATATTTT. This codes for CASSTLGQVGNTIYF. V is TRBV19 and J is TRBJ1-3, with 7 bases matching TRBD1. Germline CDR1 and CDR2: LNHDA and SQIVND (reference sequence). The CDR3 consists of 15 residues. The V and J ends lost 6 bases and 3 bases, in that order; junction bases with no gene match: 8.

The chain is built from TRBV20-1 and TRBJ2-7; 7 nucleotides match TRBD2. V trimming: 5 bases; J trimming: 4 bases; junction bases outside the gene matches: 2. Germline CDR1 reads DFQATT; CDR2 reads SNEGSKA (reference sequence). CDR3 length: 11 residues. The CDR3 coding sequence is TGCAGTGCTCTAGCGGAATACGAGCAGTACTTC. This encodes CSALAEYEQYF.

The chain recombines TRBV10-3 with TRBJ2-3; weak D call: TRBD2 (6 bases). Trimming left V 8 bases short and J 8 bases short, with 17 bases between. The CDR3 is made up of 13 amino acids. Germline V gene data show CDR1 as ENHRY and CDR2 as SYGVKD. CDR3 loop: CAIRDSDKFTQYF. The DNA for the CDR3 is TGTGCCATCCGGGACTCAGACAAGTTTACGCAGTATTTT.